This T cell receptor (beta chain) emerged from a study of CD4 T cells in relation to SARS-CoV-2 and coronaviruses (dated by TCRdb to the early 2020s). A note on the overall study: Shared crossreactive spike epitopes were mapped to their HLA restriction using patient-derived lymphoblastoid cell lines. At the level of individual TCR clonotypes, the study measured memory CD4+ T cell crossreactivity between SARS-CoV-2 spike protein and common cold coronavirus spike proteins. A different TCR-beta assay, based on Illumina, was used to sequence expansion assays from other donors in the study. The Adaptive Biotechnologies TCR-sequencing kit was used to sequence samples from three pre-COVID donors and the naive versus memory experiments, whereas other data were Illumina-based.

For this clone: Its antigen is still unknown. No much larger clonotype is one base removed from it; base qualities were not supplied.

Uncultured naive and memory CD4+ T cell DNA received deep-resolution immunoSEQ TCR-beta sequencing. The authors processed their data as follows. Preprocessing removed nonproductive sequences and CDR3s not starting with C, not ending with F or W, or shorter than 7 amino acids. Cultured and uncultured naive and memory CD4+ repertoires were searched for CDR3s previously identified as spike- and CEF-reactive. CDR3 homology was quantified as pairwise Levenshtein distance, calculated with the stringdist R package after three terminal residues were trimmed from each end. The table was pulled from immuneACCESS by TCRdb, which kept in-frame rearrangements only. Such tables lose some clones; where checked, under half of the loss comes from unresolved V genes, and the rest has no known cause. V and J calls plus clone size are reproduced from that table; the DNA served to infer D and trimming. The sample table holds approximately 70,000 clones, of which more than 80% were seen once. The ten largest clones capture approximately 0.21% of the sample.

The germline V gene encodes CDR1 LGHDT and CDR2 YNNKEL (reference sequence). The germline V end is reduced by 1 base and the J end by 6 bases; junction bases left unmatched: 3. The CDR3 runs 14 residues from the cysteine to the phenylalanine. Left in the record is the CDR3 DNA by itself, 42 bases read in frame from the first base. Broader findings and caveats from the paper: Naive versus memory sequencing indicated that memory recall responses, rather than primary responses primed during culture, are detected by the assay. In about 60% of donors, memory CD4+ clonotypes turned up that crossrecognized SARS-CoV-2 and at least one common cold coronavirus spike. Compared with monoreactive clones, crossreactive clones had significantly weaker SARS-CoV-2-driven expansion, a result consistent with antigenic imprinting. Crossreactivity analysis centred on spike protein, so crossreactivity against other viral proteins was not assessed. Small numbers of patients and of tested TCRs were a limitation of the study. Pre-pandemic and post-infection samples were not both contributed by any donor, so tracing of the source of pre-existing responses was limited.

CD4+ T cells from unexposed donors were collected before the COVID-19 pandemic (2011-2018). Naive and memory CD4+ T cells were separated from cryopreserved PBMCs by first enriching for CD4 and then performing EasySep naive CD4+ T cell enrichment. The leukapheresis product for the unexposed donors was obtained through commercial purchase. Ficoll-Paque PLUS gradient centrifugation was used to isolate PBMCs from either whole blood or leukapheresis product. PBMCs were either cryopreserved at -140°C or used fresh in the expansion assay. The QIAamp Micro DNA Kit was used to extract genomic DNA from the CD4+ T cells.

The sample consisted of naive CD4+ T cells from PBMCs. The sample's cell subset or site label, in plain terms: naive CD4+ T cells isolated by negative enrichment. This TCR came from a human donor in good health. The chain was built from TRBV3-1 (or the pseudogene TRBV3-2) and TRBJ1-5, with TRBD1 identical over 7 junction bases. The bases read TGTGCCAGCAGCCAAGGGCAGGGGGGTCAGCCCCAGCATTTT. This yields the protein CASSQGQGGQPQHF.